This entry lists 27 T cell receptor beta chains sequenced from one sample in a study of cytomegalovirus exposure and HLA in healthy donors. The PCR contained 60 Vbeta and 13 Jbeta primers. Data came from immunoSEQ multiplex PCR; TCRdb stores just in-frame clones and leaves some out. The sample lists 150,000 to 200,000 clones; roughly 80% were seen once. The material sequenced was PBMCs. The receptors derive from a woman aged 50 to 60 in good health and CMV-seropositive.

This chain joins TRBV4-1 and TRBJ1-5; D gene uncertain. V was pared by 0 bases and J by 1 base, with 10 bases between. Germline values: CDR1 MGHRA, CDR2 YSYEKL. This CDR3 has 16 residues. The CDR3 sequence: CASSQEGQRSNQPQHF. In DNA form, the CDR3 reads TGCGCCAGCAGCCAAGAGGGCCAAAGGAGCAATCAGCCCCAGCATTTT.

This rearrangement joins TRBV18 to TRBJ1-1; D is uncertain. The length of the CDR3 is 13 residues. Looked up from germline, CDR1 is KGHSH and CDR2 is LQKENI. V was pared by 6 bases and J by 3 bases, with 11 bases between. Written as DNA, the CDR3 is TGTGCCAGCTCGCCAAGAGTGGACACTGAAGCTTTCTTT. It yields the protein CASSPRVDTEAFF.

The chain couples TRBV6-5 to TRBJ2-1; D perhaps matches TRBD2 (5 bases). Germline CDR1 MNHEY, CDR2 SVGAGI. The CDR3 has 12 amino acids. Trimming took 3 bases from V and 9 from J, leaving 9 bases between them. The DNA of the CDR3 is TGTGCCAGCAGTTATGGGGAGAGTGAGCAGTTCTTC. Its protein is CASSYGESEQFF.

The rearrangement joins TRBV6-1 to TRBJ2-7; TRBD2 matches 11 bases. Looked up from germline, CDR1 is MNHNS and CDR2 is SASEGT. The CDR3 length is 15 residues. V trimming: 4 bases; J trimming: 4 bases; junction bases outside the gene matches: 6. The CDR3 sequence: CASSGSGRAIYEQYF. CDR3 nucleotides: TGTGCCAGCAGTGGTAGCGGGAGGGCCATTTACGAGCAGTACTTC.

This clone was seen only a few times. V is TRBV30 and J is TRBJ1-2, with D perhaps TRBD1 (5 bases). V lost 7 bases, J lost 0 bases, and 9 bases lay in between. Germline CDR1 reads GTSNPN; CDR2 reads SVGIG (reference sequence). The CDR3 is made up of 12 amino acids. The CDR3 nucleotides read TGTGCCTCGGGGGGAGCTAACTATGGCTACACCTTC. Its translation: CASGGANYGYTF.

The rearrangement uses TRBV2 and TRBJ2-7, with D possibly TRBD1 on 6 matching bases. V lost 5 bases and J 1 base, leaving 18 bases between the germline ends. CDR1 is SNHLY and CDR2 is FYNNEI in the germline V gene. The CDR3 is made up of 16 amino acids. This CDR3 is CASSQGGGGPSYEQYF. Here the CDR3 DNA reads TGTGCCAGCAGTCAGGGCGGTGGGGGCCCTTCCTACGAGCAGTACTTC.

The V call is TRBV9, the J call TRBJ2-1; 8 nucleotides align to TRBD1. There are 16 residues in the CDR3. CDR1 is SGDLS and CDR2 is YYNGEE in the germline V gene. J lost 6 bases, V lost 2 bases, and 10 bases had no gene match. The DNA of the CDR3 is TGTGCCAGCAGCGTTCTTTCCCAGGGGGCACTCAATGAGCAGTTCTTC. Translating it yields CASSVLSQGALNEQFF.

CDR3 protein: CASSLLAGGTDTQYF. The CDR3 nucleotides are TGTGCCAGTAGTCTCCTTGCGGGAGGGACAGATACGCAGTATTTT. The rearrangement uses TRBV19 and TRBJ2-3; 9 bases map to TRBD2. V dropped 5 bases and J dropped 3; count of bases not matched to a gene: 6. The CDR3 sequence is 15 residues long. Germline V gene sequence: CDR1 LNHDA, CDR2 SQIVND (reference sequence). Filled out from reference TRBV19 and TRBJ2-3, the complete variable domain reads DGGITQSPKYLFRKEGQNVTLSCEQNLNHDAMYWYRQDPGQGLRLIYYSQIVNDFQKGDIAEGYSVSREKKESFPLTVTSAQKNPTAFYLCASSLLAGGTDTQYFGPGTRLTVL.

The V and J genes are TRBV19 and TRBJ2-6; 12 nucleotides match TRBD2. The ends lost 4 bases at V and 1 base at J; junction bases unmatched: 14. CDR1 and CDR2 (germline): LNHDA, SQIVND (reference sequence). The CDR3 sequence is 21 residues long. CDR3 in DNA: TGTGCCAGTAGTAATACCCCTGGGCGGGGACTAGCGGGTTCTGGGGCCAACGTCCTGACTTTC. Translated, it gives CASSNTPGRGLAGSGANVLTF.

The count of this clone is one. The chain links TRBV5-1 to TRBJ2-5; no reliable D call. CDR1 and CDR2 (germline): SGHRS, YFSETQ. The CDR3 sequence is 12 residues long. Trimming shortened V by 4 bases and J by 2 bases, and 6 bases separated the two germline ends. The CDR3 DNA reads as TGCGCCAGCAGCGAGGCTCAAGAGACCCAGTACTTC. Translated: CASSEAQETQYF. Full variable domain (remainder filled in from reference TRBV5-1 and TRBJ2-5): KAGVTQTPRYLIKTRGQQVTLSCSPISGHRSVSWYQQTPGQGLQFLFEYFSETQRNKGNFPGRFSGRQFSNSRSEMNVSTLELGDSALYLCASSEAQETQYFGPGTRLLVL.

V is TRBV27 and J is TRBJ2-3; 8 bases are a match to TRBD1. J was trimmed by 8 bases and V by 3 bases; bases with no gene match: 7. The CDR3 loop spans 14 amino acids. Looked up from germline, CDR1 is MNHEY and CDR2 is SMNVEV (reference sequence). CDR3 sequence: CASSFSDRVGTQYF. CDR3 nucleotides: TGTGCCAGCAGTTTTTCGGACAGGGTGGGTACGCAGTATTTT.

With respect to this clone: A junction end diverges from the germline sequence, so it may reflect a read error. The chain joins TRBV9 to TRBJ1-2; weak D call: TRBD1 (6 bases). The length of the CDR3 is 11 residues. Germline V gene lookup returns CDR1 SGDLS and CDR2 YYNGEE. This CDR3 is CASIGVRGANF. CDR3 DNA sequence: TGTGCCAGCATCGGGGTCCGGGGGGCCAACTTC.

A few counts support this clone. One end of the junction does not line up with germline, which may come from a read error. The V gene is TRBV7-9, the J gene TRBJ2-7; weak D call: TRBD2 (6 bases). Germline V lookup: CDR1 SEHNR, CDR2 FQNEAQ (reference sequence). The CDR3 is made up of 15 amino acids. The CDR3 DNA reads TGTTCCAGCAGCTTGGTTGGTGGGGGGTCCTACGAGCAGTACTTC. Amino acid sequence: CSSSLVGGGSYEQYF.

This clone was counted a few times. J is TRBJ2-5 and V is TRBV5-1; 13 nucleotides agree with TRBD2. V gave up 4 bases and J gave up 2 bases; unmatched junction bases: 8. The length of the CDR3 is 17 residues. The germline gives CDR1 SGHRS, CDR2 YFSETQ. CDR3 bases: TGCGCCAGCAGCCCTGGCCAACTAGCGGGAGGGCAAGAGACCCAGTACTTC. It translates to CASSPGQLAGGQETQYF.

This chain joins TRBV15 and TRBJ1-1, with D possibly matching TRBD1 (6 bases). Germline values: CDR1 LNHNV, CDR2 YYDKDF (reference sequence). Trimming removed 1 base at V and 3 bases at J, with 12 bases between. The CDR3 length is 15 residues. CDR3 DNA sequence: TGTGCCACCAGCAGAGTTCCCTCAGGGGACACTGAAGCTTTCTTT. Translation: CATSRVPSGDTEAFF.

The chain uses TRBV7-2 and TRBJ2-7; weak D call: TRBD2 (6 bases). Germline V gene lookup returns CDR1 SGHTA and CDR2 FQGNSA. Trimming stripped 8 bases from V and 6 bases from J, with 20 bases between. The length of the CDR3 is 14 residues. The CDR3 sequence is CASGSRPGVGEQYF. CDR3 nucleotides: TGTGCCAGCGGCTCCCGGCCGGGGGTGGGCGAGCAGTACTTC.

The sample holds one count of this clone. The chain uses TRBV19 and TRBJ2-6; 8 bases are a match to TRBD1. Per germline, CDR1 LNHDA and CDR2 SQIVND (reference sequence). V lost 2 bases, J lost 4 bases, and 16 bases stayed unmatched. The CDR3 has 20 amino acids. The CDR3 protein is CASSINVWAGGEEGANVLTF. CDR3 bases: TGTGCCAGTAGTATAAATGTCTGGGCAGGGGGCGAGGAAGGGGCCAACGTCCTGACTTTC.

The chain joins TRBV7-2 to TRBJ1-5, with TRBD1 identical over 8 bases. Germline V lookup: CDR1 SGHTA, CDR2 FQGNSA. The trim removed 5 bases at V and 0 bases at J, leaving 3 bases unmatched. The length of the CDR3 is 15 residues. The CDR3 reads CASSQDRASNQPQHF. The CDR3 DNA is TGTGCCAGCAGCCAGGACAGGGCTAGCAATCAGCCCCAGCATTTT.

The J gene is TRBJ2-1, the V gene TRBV11-3, with a tentative D call TRBD2 (5 bases). The V and J ends lost 4 bases and 8 bases respectively, with 15 bases between them. Per the germline V gene, CDR1 is SGHNT and CDR2 is YENEEA. The CDR3 is 14 amino acids. CDR3 bases: TGTGCCAGCAGCTCGGGATTCCAGGAGGATGAGCAGTTCTTC. Protein: CASSSGFQEDEQFF. The full variable domain, in which reference TRBV11-3 and TRBJ2-1 provide the parts outside the CDR3, is EAGVVQSPRYKIIEKKQPVAFWCNPISGHNTLYWYLQNLGQGPELLIRYENEEAVDDSQLPKDRFSAERLKGVDSTLKIQPAELGDSAVYLCASSSGFQEDEQFFGPGTRLTVL.

The chain combines TRBV10-3 with TRBJ2-7; 10 bases are shared with TRBD1. Unmatched junction bases numbered 1, after V lost 6 bases and J lost 5 bases. Germline loops: CDR1 ENHRY, CDR2 SYGVKD. The CDR3 spans 12 residues. The chain's CDR3 is CAISGTGDEQYF. The DNA of the CDR3 is TGTGCCATCAGCGGGACAGGGGACGAGCAGTACTTC.

V usage is TRBV6-1 and J usage is TRBJ1-2, with a possible D match to TRBD1 (6 bases). The CDR3 totals 13 residues. CDR1 and CDR2 from the germline V gene are MNHNS and SASEGT. V gave up 5 bases and J gave up 2 bases, with 9 bases separating them. This chain's CDR3 is CASSQDSNYGYTF. The CDR3 DNA reads TGTGCCAGCAGTCAGGACAGCAACTATGGCTACACCTTC.

This sequence joins TRBV19 and TRBJ1-4, with D perhaps TRBD1 (5 bases). Per the germline V gene, CDR1 is LNHDA and CDR2 is SQIVND (reference sequence). This CDR3 has 15 residues. The V end was cut by 7 bases, the J end by 8 bases, with 20 bases between. CDR3 in amino acids: CASTPSRDGGEKLFF. The CDR3 coding sequence is TGTGCCAGTACCCCCAGCCGGGACGGGGGGGAAAAACTGTTTTTT.

The rearrangement links TRBV7-8 to TRBJ1-6; the D is unclear. The CDR3 sequence is 14 residues long. Germline lookup yields CDR1 SGHVS and CDR2 FQNEAQ. The ends were cut back, 5 bases at V and 10 bases at J, with 15 bases in the middle. Here the CDR3 DNA reads TGTGCCAGCAGCACGTCGCTAGAGTTCTCACCCCTCCACTTT. Protein sequence: CASSTSLEFSPLHF. The entire variable domain, with the rest obtained from reference TRBV7-8 and TRBJ1-6, is as follows: GAGVSQSPRYKVAKRGQDVALRCDPISGHVSLFWYQQALGQGPEFLTYFQNEAQLDKSGLPSDRFFAERPEGSVSTLKIQRTQQEDSAVYLCASSTSLEFSPLHFGNGTRLTVT.

The chain carries TRBV6-6 and TRBJ2-3; D ambiguous. CDR3 length equals 11 residues. Germline lookup yields CDR1 MNHNY and CDR2 SVGAGI (reference sequence). V was pared by 7 bases and J by 1 base, with 3 bases between. As DNA, the CDR3 is TGTGCCAGCACCTGCACAGATACGCAGTATTTT. Translating gives CASTCTDTQYF.

The chain uses TRBV15 and TRBJ2-7, with TRBD2 as a possible D gene (6 bases). Germline CDR1 LNHNV, CDR2 YYDKDF (reference sequence). The germline V and J ends were trimmed by 0 bases and 4 bases, with 10 bases remaining between them. CDR3 length equals 14 residues. The CDR3 DNA reads TGTGCCACCAGCAGAGATCGTGGGGGGTACGAGCAGTACTTC. Translated: CATSRDRGGYEQYF.

This rearrangement joins TRBV4-1 to TRBJ2-2, with 7 bases lining up with TRBD2. The V gene end was trimmed by 1 base and the J gene end by 4 bases; junction bases not matched to a gene: 6. Germline loops: CDR1 MGHRA, CDR2 YSYEKL. The CDR3 spans 16 residues. The CDR3 protein is CASSQVGSSGTGELFF. CDR3 nucleotides: TGCGCCAGCAGCCAAGTCGGGTCTAGCGGCACCGGGGAGCTGTTTTTT.

The chain has TRBV4-2 and TRBJ1-5, with no clear D. CDR3 size: 15 residues. The germline V gene encodes CDR1 LGHNA and CDR2 YNFKEQ. V was pared by 0 bases and J by 8 bases, with 14 bases between. CDR3 sequence (DNA): TGTGCCAGCAGCCAAGACGGCACCAAGGGAGAGCCCCAGCATTTT. Residues: CASSQDGTKGEPQHF.